These 5 T cell receptor beta chains originate from one sample sequenced in a study of shared clonotypes between healthy human individuals. TCRdb's copy holds only in-frame clones and misses some; the assay was immunoSEQ multiplex PCR. Of 950,000 to 1,200,000 clones listed, around three quarters are singletons. Source material: memory CD4+ T cells from PBMCs. As for subset: CD45RA-negative fraction. The receptors shown here come from a man aged 18 to 29 in good health. Some clones in this sample may be carry-over from other donors' samples.

The chain uses TRBV6-1 and TRBJ2-1; TRBD2 agrees at 12 bases. The CDR3 spans 15 residues. V lost 7 bases, J lost 5 bases, and 6 bases stayed unmatched. Looked up from germline, CDR1 is MNHNS and CDR2 is SASEGT. CDR3 loop: CASNRLAGAHNEQFF. The DNA for the CDR3 is TGTGCCAGCAACCGACTAGCGGGAGCCCACAATGAGCAGTTCTTC.

V gene TRBV10-1 combines with J gene TRBJ2-7; the match to TRBD2 covers 9 bases. CDR3 length equals 14 residues. The germline V gene encodes CDR1 WNHNN and CDR2 SYGVQD (reference sequence). The trim removed 10 bases at V and 3 bases at J, leaving 10 bases unmatched. As DNA, the CDR3 is TGCGCCATCCGGACTAGCGAACGCTTCTACGAGCAGTACTTC. It encodes CAIRTSERFYEQYF.

CDR3 in DNA: TGTGCCACAGGGCTAGCGGGAGGGTTTGACGAGCAGTACTTC. It encodes CATGLAGGFDEQYF. J is TRBJ2-7 and V is TRBV10-3; 12 nucleotides agree with TRBD2. Trimming at V came to 10 bases and at J to 5 bases, leaving 9 bases not matched to a gene. CDR1 ENHRY and CDR2 SYGVKD come from the germline V gene. The CDR3 totals 14 residues.

This clone was recorded at least ten times. The gene calls are TRBV19 and TRBJ1-2; D is ambiguous. Germline values: CDR1 LNHDA, CDR2 SQIVND (reference sequence). Trimming cost V 10 bases and J 1 base, with 13 bases left between them. This CDR3 is built from 13 residues. The CDR3 spells CATKTTSNYGYTF. CDR3 nucleotides: TGTGCCACAAAAACCACGAGTAACTATGGCTACACCTTC.

This clone was picked up a small number of times. This sequence joins TRBV5-1 and TRBJ1-2; the match to TRBD1 covers 8 bases. The CDR3 has 14 amino acids. With V trimmed by 7 bases and J by 5 bases, 10 bases remained unmatched. The germline V gene has CDR1 SGHRS and CDR2 YFSETQ. DNA of the CDR3: TGCGCCAGCGGGACAGGAGGCCCCGAATATGGCTACACCTTC. This sequence encodes CASGTGGPEYGYTF.